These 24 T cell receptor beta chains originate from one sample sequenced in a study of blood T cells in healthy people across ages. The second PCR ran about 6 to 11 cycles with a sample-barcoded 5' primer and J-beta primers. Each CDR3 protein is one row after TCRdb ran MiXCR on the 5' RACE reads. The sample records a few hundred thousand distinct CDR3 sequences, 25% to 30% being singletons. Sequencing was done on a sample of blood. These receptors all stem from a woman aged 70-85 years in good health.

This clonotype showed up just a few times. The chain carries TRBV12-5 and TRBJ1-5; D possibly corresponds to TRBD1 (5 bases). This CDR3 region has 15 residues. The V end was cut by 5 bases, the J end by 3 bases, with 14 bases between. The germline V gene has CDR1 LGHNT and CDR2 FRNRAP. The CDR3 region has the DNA TGTGCTAGTGGTCCAAGAGGGGTCCTCAATCAGCCCCAGCATTTT. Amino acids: CASGPRGVLNQPQHF.

The CDR3 here is CATSRDPLRQGRDGYTF. The CDR3 nucleotides are TGTGCCACCAGCAGAGATCCCCTACGTCAGGGAAGGGATGGCTACACCTTC. The chain links TRBV15 to TRBJ1-2; weak D call: TRBD1 (5 bases). The germline V gene encodes CDR1 LNHNV and CDR2 YYDKDF (reference sequence). Trimming cost V 0 bases and J 6 bases, with 20 bases left between them. This CDR3 region has 17 residues. The full variable domain, rest sourced from reference TRBV15 and TRBJ1-2, is DAMVIQNPRYQVTQFGKPVTLSCSQTLNHNVMYWYQQKSSQAPKLLFHYYDKDFNNEADTPDNFQSRRPNTSFCFLDIRSPGLGDTAMYLCATSRDPLRQGRDGYTFGSGTRLTVV.

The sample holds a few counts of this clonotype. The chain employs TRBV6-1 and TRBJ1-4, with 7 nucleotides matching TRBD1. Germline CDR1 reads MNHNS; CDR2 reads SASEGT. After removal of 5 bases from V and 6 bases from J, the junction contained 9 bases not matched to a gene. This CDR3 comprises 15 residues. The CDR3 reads CASSWTGSVDEKLFF. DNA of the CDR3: TGTGCCAGCAGTTGGACAGGTTCGGTTGATGAAAAACTGTTTTTT.

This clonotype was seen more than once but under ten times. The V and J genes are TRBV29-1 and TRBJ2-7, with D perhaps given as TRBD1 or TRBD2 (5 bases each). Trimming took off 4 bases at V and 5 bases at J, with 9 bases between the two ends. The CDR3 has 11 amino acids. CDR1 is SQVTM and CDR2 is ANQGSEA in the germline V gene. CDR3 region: CSVARGHEQYF. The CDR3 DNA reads TGCAGCGTTGCACGGGGCCACGAGCAGTACTTC.

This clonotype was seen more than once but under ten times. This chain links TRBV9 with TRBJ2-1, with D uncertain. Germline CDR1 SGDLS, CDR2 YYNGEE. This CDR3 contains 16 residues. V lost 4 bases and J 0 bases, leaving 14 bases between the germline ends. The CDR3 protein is CASSPRGVPSYNEQFF. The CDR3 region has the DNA TGTGCCAGCAGCCCCCGAGGAGTCCCCTCCTACAATGAGCAGTTCTTC.

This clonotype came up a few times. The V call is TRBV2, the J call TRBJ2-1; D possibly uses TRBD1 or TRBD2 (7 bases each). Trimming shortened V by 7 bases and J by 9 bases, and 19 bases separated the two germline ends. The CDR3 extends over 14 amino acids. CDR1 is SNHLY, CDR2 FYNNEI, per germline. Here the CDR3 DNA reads TGTGCCAGCACTCGGGACAGCGGCGGGAGTGAGCAGTTCTTC. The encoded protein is CASTRDSGGSEQFF.

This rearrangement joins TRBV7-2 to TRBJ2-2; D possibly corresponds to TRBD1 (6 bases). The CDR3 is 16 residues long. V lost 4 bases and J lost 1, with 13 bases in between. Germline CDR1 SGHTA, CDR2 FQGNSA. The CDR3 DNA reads TGTGCCAGCAGCTCCACAGGGACCTTGAACACCGGGGAGCTGTTTTTT. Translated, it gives CASSSTGTLNTGELFF.

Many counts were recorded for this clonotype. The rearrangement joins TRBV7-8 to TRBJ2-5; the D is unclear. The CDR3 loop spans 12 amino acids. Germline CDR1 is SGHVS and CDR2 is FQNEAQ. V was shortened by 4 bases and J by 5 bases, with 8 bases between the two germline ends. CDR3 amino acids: CASSSQWETQYF. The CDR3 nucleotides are TGTGCCAGCAGCTCTCAATGGGAGACCCAGTACTTC.

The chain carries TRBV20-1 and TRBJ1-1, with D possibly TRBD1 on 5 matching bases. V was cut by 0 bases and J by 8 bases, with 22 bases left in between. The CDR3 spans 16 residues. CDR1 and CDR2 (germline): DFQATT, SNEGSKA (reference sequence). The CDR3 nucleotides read TGCAGTGCTAGAGATCGTTTCCTCACCGGAGGGGTAGAAGCTTTCTTT. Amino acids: CSARDRFLTGGVEAFF.

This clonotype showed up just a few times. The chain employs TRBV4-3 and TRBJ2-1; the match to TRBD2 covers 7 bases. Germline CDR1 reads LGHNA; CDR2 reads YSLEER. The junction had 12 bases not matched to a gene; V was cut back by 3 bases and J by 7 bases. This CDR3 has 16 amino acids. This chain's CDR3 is CASSQESLTSSNEQFF. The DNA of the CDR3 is TGCGCCAGCAGCCAGGAAAGTCTGACTAGCTCTAATGAGCAGTTCTTC.

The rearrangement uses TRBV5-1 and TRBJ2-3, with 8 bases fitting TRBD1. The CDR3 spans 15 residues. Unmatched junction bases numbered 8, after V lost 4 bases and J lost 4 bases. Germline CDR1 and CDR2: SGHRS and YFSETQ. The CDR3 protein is CASSTRTGMADTQYF. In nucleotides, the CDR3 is TGCGCCAGCAGCACCCGGACAGGGATGGCAGATACGCAGTATTTT. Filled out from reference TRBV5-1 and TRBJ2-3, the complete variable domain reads KAGVTQTPRYLIKTRGQQVTLSCSPISGHRSVSWYQQTPGQGLQFLFEYFSETQRNKGNFPGRFSGRQFSNSRSEMNVSTLELGDSALYLCASSTRTGMADTQYFGPGTRLTVL.

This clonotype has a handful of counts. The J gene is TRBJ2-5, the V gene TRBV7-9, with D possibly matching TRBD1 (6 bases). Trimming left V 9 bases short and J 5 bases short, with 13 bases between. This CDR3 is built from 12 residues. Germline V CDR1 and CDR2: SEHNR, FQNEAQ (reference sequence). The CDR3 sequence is CASLKGDETQYF. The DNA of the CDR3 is TGTGCCAGTCTAAAGGGGGATGAGACCCAGTACTTC.

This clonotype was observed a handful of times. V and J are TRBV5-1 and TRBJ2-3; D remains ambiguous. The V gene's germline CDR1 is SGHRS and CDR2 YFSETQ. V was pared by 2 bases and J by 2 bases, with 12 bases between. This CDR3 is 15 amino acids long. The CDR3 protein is CASSLAIHVTDTQYF. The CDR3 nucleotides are TGCGCCAGCAGCTTAGCGATTCACGTCACAGATACGCAGTATTTT.

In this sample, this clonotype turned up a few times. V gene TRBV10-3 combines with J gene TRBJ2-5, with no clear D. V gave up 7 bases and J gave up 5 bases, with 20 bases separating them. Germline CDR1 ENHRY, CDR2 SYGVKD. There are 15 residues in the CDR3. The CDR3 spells CAITKSPGPGETQYF. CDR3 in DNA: TGTGCCATCACTAAGTCGCCAGGTCCTGGGGAGACCCAGTACTTC.

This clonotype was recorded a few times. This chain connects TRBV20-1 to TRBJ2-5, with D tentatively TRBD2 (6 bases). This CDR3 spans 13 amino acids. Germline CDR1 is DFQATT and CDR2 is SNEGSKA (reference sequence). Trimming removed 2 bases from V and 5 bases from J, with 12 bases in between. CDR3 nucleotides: TGCAGTGCTAGACTGGGACTTCCCGAGACCCAGTACTTC. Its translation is CSARLGLPETQYF.

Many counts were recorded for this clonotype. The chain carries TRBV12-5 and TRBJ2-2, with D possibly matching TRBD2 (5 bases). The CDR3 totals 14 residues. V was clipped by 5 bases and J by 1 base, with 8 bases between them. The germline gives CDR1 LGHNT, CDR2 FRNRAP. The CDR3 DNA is TGTGCTAGTGGTCGGACTCAGAACACCGGGGAGCTGTTTTTT. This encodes CASGRTQNTGELFF.

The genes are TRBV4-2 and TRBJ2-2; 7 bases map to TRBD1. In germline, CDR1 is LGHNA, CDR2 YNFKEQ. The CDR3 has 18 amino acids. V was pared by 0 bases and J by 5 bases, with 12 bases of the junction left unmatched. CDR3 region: CASSQEYTGVQGTGELFF. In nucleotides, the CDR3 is TGTGCCAGCAGCCAAGAGTACACAGGGGTGCAAGGGACCGGGGAGCTGTTTTTT.

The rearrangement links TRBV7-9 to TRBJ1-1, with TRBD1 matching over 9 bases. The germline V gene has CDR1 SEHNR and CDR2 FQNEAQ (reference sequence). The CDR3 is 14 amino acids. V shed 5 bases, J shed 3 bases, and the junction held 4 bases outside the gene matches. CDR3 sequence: CASSRTGAYTEAFF. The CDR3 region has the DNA TGTGCCAGCAGCCGGACAGGGGCGTACACTGAAGCTTTCTTT.

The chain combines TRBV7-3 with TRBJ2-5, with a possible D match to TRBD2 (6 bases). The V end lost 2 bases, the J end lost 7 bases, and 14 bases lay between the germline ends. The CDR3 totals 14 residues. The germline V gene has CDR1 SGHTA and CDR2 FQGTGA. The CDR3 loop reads CASSLENLGGTQYF. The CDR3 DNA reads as TGTGCCAGCAGCTTAGAGAATCTGGGAGGGACCCAGTACTTC.

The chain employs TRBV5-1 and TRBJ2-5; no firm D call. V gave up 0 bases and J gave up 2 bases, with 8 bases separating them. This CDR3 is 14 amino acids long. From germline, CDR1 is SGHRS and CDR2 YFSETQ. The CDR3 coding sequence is TGCGCCAGCAGCTTGGGCGATACTCAAGAGACCCAGTACTTC. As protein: CASSLGDTQETQYF. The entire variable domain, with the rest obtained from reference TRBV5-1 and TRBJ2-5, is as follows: KAGVTQTPRYLIKTRGQQVTLSCSPISGHRSVSWYQQTPGQGLQFLFEYFSETQRNKGNFPGRFSGRQFSNSRSEMNVSTLELGDSALYLCASSLGDTQETQYFGPGTRLLVL.

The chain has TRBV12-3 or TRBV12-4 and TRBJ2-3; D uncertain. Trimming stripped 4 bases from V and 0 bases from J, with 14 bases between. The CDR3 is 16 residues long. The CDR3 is CASSSNGGGSTDTQYF. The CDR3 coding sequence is TGTGCCAGCAGTTCGAACGGCGGTGGTAGCACAGATACGCAGTATTTT.

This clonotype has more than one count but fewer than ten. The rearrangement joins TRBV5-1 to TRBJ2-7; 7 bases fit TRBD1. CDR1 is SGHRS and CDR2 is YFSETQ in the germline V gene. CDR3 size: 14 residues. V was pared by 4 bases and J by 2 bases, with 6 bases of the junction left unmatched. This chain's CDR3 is CASSRDRLTYEQYF. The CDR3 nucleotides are TGCGCCAGCAGCCGGGACAGACTAACCTACGAGCAGTACTTC.

The CDR3 nucleotides are TGCGCCAGCAGCCCGACTACCGGCCCCTACAATGAGCAGTTCTTC. Translation: CASSPTTGPYNEQFF. This chain joins TRBV4-1 and TRBJ2-1; D may be TRBD2 (5 bases). Germline loops: CDR1 MGHRA, CDR2 YSYEKL. This CDR3 is 15 amino acids long. The ends were cut back, 4 bases at V and 2 bases at J, with 12 bases in the middle.

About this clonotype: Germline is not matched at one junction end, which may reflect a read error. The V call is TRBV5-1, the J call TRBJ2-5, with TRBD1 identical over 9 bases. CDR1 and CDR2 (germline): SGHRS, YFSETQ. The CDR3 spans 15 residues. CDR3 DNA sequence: TGCGCCAGCAGCTTGGCAGGACAGGGGCAAGAGACCCAGTGCTTC. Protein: CASSLAGQGQETQCF.